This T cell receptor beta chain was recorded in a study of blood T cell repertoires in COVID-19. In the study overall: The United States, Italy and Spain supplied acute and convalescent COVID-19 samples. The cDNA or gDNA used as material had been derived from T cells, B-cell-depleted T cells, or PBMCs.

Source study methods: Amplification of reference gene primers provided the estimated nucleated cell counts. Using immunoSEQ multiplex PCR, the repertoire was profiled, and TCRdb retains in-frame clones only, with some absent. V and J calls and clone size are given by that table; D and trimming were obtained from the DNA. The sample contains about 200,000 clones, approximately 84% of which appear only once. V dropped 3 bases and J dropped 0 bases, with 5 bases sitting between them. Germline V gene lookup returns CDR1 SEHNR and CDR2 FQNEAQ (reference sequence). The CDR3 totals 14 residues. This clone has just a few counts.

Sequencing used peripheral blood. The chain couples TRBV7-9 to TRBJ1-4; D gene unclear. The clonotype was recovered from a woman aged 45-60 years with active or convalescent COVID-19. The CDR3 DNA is TGTGCCAGCAGCTTCGGGGCAACTAATGAAAAACTGTTTTTT. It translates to CASSFGATNEKLFF.